The present TCR beta chain was sequenced within a study of blood T cell repertoires in COVID-19. The overall study: Acute-phase and convalescent COVID-19 samples originated in the United States, Italy and Spain.

Germline V gene lookup returns CDR1 SGHAT and CDR2 FQNNGV. V dropped 3 bases and J dropped 3 bases, with 11 bases sitting between them. The length of the CDR3 is 14 residues. Profiling relied on immunoSEQ multiplex PCR, and the TCRdb table lists in-frame clones only, not all of them. The sample carries 150,000 to 200,000 clones, around 87% recorded once. The receptor was derived from a woman aged 70-85 years with COVID-19, enrolled during active disease. Material for sequencing was peripheral blood. The chain has TRBV11-2 and TRBJ1-1, with D possibly TRBD1 on 6 matching bases. The CDR3 DNA reads TGTGCCAGCAGCTTTTCAGAGGGGGACACTGAAGCTTTCTTT. Encoded protein: CASSFSEGDTEAFF.